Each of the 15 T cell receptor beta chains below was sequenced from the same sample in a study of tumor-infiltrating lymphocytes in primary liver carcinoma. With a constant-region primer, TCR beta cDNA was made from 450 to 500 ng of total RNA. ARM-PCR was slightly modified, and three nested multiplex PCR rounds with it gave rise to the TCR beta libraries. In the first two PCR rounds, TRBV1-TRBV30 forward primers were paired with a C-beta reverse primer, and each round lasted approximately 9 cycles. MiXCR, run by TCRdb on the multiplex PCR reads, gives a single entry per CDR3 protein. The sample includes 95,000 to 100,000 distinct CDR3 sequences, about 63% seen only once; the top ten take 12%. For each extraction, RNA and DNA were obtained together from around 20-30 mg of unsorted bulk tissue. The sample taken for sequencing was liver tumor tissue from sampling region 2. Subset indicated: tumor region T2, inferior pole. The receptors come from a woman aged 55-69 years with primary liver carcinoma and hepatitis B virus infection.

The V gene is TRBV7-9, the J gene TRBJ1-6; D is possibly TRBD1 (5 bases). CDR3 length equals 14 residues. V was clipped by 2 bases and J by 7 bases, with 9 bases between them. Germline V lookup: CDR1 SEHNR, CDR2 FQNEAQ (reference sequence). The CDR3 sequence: CASSLMQGNSPLHF. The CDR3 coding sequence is TGTGCCAGCAGCTTAATGCAGGGAAATTCACCCCTCCACTTT.

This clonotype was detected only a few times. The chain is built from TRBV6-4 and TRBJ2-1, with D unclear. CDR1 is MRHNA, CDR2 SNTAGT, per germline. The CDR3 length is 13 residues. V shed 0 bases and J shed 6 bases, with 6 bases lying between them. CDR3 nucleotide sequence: TGTGCCAGCAGTGACTCGACTGCCAATGAGCAGTTCTTC. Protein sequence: CASSDSTANEQFF.

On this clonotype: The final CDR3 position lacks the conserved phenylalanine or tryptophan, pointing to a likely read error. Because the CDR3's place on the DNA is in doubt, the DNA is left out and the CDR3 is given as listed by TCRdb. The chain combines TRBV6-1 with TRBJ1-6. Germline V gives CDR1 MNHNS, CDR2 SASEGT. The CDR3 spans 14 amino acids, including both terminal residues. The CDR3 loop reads CASSESWGYSPLHS.

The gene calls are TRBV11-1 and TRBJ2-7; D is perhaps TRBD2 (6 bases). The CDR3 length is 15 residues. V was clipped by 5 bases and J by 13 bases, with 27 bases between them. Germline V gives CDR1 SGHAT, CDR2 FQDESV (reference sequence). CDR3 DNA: TGTGCCAGCAGCCCTCGGAGAGCAGGACTACGCGAGTACTACTTC. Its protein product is CASSPRRAGLREYYF. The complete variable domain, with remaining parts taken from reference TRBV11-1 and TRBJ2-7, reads EAEVAQSPRYKITEKSQAVAFWCDPISGHATLYWYRQILGQGPELLVQFQDESVVDDSQLPKDRFSAERLKGVDSTLKIQPAELGDSAMYLCASSPRRAGLREYYFGPGTRLTVT.

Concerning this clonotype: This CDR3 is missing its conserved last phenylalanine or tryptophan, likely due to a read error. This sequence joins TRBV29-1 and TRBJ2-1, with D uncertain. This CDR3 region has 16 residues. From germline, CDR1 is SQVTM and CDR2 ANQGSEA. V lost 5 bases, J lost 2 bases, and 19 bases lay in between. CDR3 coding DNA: TGCAGCGTTCCCTCGCATAAGGACGGACCCTACAATGAGCAGTTCTCC. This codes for CSVPSHKDGPYNEQFS.

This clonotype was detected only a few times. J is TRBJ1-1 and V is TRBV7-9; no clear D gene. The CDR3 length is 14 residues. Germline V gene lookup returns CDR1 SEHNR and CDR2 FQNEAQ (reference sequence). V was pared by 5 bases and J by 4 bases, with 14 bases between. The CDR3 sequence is CASSTAGSGTEAFF. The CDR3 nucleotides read TGTGCCAGCAGCACCGCAGGCTCGGGCACTGAAGCTTTCTTT.

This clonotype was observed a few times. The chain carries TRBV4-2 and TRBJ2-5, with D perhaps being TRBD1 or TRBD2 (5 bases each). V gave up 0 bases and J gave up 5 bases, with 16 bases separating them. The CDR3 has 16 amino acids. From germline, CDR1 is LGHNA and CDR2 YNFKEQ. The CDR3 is CASSQERAGRGETQYF. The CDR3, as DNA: TGTGCCAGCAGCCAAGAACGGGCAGGGAGAGGGGAGACCCAGTACTTC.

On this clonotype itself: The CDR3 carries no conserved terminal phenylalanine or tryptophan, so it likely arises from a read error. The CDR3 loop reads CSAWDGGRFEQYS. Written as DNA, the CDR3 is TGCAGCGCCTGGGATGGGGGGCGCTTCGAGCAGTACTCC. J is TRBJ2-7 and V is TRBV29-1; D is possibly TRBD1 or TRBD2 (6 bases each). Trimming removed 7 bases from V and 6 bases from J, with 19 bases in between. Germline V gene sequence: CDR1 SQVTM, CDR2 ANQGSEA. The CDR3 length is 13 residues.

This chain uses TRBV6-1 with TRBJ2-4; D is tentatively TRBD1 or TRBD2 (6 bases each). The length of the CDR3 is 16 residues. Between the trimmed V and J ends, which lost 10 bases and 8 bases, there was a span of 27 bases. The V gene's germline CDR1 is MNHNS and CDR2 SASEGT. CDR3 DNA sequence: TGTGCCATCACTGAGGGGACAAGGGGCTGGAGGGACATTCAGTACTTC. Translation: CAITEGTRGWRDIQYF.

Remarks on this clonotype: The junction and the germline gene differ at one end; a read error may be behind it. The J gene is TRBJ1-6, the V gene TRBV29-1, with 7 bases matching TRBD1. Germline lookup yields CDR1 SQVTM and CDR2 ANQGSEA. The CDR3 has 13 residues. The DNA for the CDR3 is TGCAGCTTTGGCGACAGGGCAAATTCACCCCTACACTTC. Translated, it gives CSFGDRANSPLHF.

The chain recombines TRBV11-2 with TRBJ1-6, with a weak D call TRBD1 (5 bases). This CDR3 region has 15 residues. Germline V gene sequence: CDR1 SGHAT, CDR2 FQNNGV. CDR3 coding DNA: TGTATCAGCAGCTTAGAAACAGGAGTCAATTCACCCCTCCACTTT. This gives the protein CISSLETGVNSPLHF.

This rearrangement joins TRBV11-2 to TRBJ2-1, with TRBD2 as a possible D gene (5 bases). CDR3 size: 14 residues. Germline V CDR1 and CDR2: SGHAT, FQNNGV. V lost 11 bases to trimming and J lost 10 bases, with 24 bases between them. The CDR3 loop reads CACCPDSRYREQFF. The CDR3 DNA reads TGTGCCTGCTGTCCGGACTCGAGATATAGGGAGCAGTTCTTC.

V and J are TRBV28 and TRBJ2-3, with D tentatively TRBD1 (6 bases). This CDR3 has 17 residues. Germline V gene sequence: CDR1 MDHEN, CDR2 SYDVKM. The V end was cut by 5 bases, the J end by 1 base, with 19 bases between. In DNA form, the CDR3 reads TGTGCCAGCAGTACACAGGGAGAAGGGTACGGCACAGATACGCAGTATTTT. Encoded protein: CASSTQGEGYGTDTQYF.

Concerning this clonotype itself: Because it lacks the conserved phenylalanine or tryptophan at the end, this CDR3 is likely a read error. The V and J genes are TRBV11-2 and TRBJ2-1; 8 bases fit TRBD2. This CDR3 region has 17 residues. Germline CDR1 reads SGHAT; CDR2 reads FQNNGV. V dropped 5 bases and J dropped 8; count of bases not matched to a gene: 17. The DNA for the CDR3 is TGTGCCAGCAGCAGGAGACTAGCGAGAGAGCCGGGGGATGAGCAGTTCTTA. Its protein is CASSRRLAREPGDEQFL.

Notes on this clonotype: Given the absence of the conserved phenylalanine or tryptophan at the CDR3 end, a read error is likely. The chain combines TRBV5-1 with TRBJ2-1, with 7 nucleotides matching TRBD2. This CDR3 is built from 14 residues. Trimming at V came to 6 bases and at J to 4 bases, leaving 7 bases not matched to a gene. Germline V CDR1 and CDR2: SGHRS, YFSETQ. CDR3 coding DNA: TGCGCCAGCACAAGCGGGGAATATTACAATGAGCAGTTCCTC. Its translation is CASTSGEYYNEQFL.